This T cell receptor (beta chain) appears in the sequencing data of a study of human T cells and chemical hapten exposure. Time point reported: pre-sensitization, week 0. Treatment noted: therapeutic diphenylcyclopropenone sensitization with weekly scalp DPC. Ten or more counts support this clonotype. The CDR3 has 17 amino acids. CDR1 SGHVS and CDR2 FNYEAQ come from the germline V gene. V was pared by 2 bases and J by 5 bases, with 9 bases of the junction left unmatched. TCRdb redid the calling of the RACE reads with MiXCR, one entry per CDR3 protein. The repertoire includes 35,000 to 45,000 distinct CDR3 sequences, around 11% of them detected once, and 4.5% to 6% sits in the top ten.

The TCR was taken from a woman aged 25 to 39 with alopecia areata. Some clones in this sample may be carry-over from other donors' samples. This chain uses TRBV7-6 with TRBJ2-1; the match to TRBD2 covers 10 bases. The source material was whole blood, sampled in connection with sensitization to the hapten diphenylcyclopropenone (DPC). As DNA, the CDR3 is TGTGCCAGCAGCTTAATTCAAAGGACTAGCGGAAACAATGAGCAGTTCTTC. This translates into CASSLIQRTSGNNEQFF. Using reference TRBV7-6 and TRBJ2-1 for the parts outside the CDR3, the full variable domain is GAGVSQSPRYKVTKRGQDVALRCDPISGHVSLYWYRQALGQGPEFLTYFNYEAQQDKSGLPNDRFSAERPEGSISTLTIQRTEQRDSAMYRCASSLIQRTSGNNEQFFGPGTRLTVL.